This TCR beta chain was sequenced during a study of cytomegalovirus exposure and HLA in healthy donors. Study context: Genotyping showed around 81% of a few hundred donors falling in the Caucasian-associated ancestry cluster.

Primers included in the PCR were 60 Vbeta and 13 Jbeta primers. Generated by immunoSEQ multiplex PCR, the TCRdb table keeps only in-frame clones and is missing some. This repertoire shows 120,000 or so clones, around 74% found once; its top ten account for roughly 30%. Study-wide results and caveats: Later analysis identified 16,000 or so TCR beta sequences associated with HLA alleles, using a false discovery rate threshold of 0.05.

In regard to this clone: The antigen is unknown.

The sequencing sample was made of PBMCs. The TCR comes from a man between 60 and 70 years old in good health and CMV-seropositive.

CDR3 region: CASSLILAGGGETQYF. CDR3 DNA sequence: TGCGCCAGCAGCCTCATACTAGCGGGAGGAGGCGAGACCCAGTACTTC. V gene TRBV4-1 combines with J gene TRBJ2-5; 12 positions agree with TRBD2. Looked up from germline, CDR1 is MGHRA and CDR2 is YSYEKL. The CDR3 is 16 residues long. The ends lost 4 bases at V and 5 bases at J; junction bases unmatched: 8.